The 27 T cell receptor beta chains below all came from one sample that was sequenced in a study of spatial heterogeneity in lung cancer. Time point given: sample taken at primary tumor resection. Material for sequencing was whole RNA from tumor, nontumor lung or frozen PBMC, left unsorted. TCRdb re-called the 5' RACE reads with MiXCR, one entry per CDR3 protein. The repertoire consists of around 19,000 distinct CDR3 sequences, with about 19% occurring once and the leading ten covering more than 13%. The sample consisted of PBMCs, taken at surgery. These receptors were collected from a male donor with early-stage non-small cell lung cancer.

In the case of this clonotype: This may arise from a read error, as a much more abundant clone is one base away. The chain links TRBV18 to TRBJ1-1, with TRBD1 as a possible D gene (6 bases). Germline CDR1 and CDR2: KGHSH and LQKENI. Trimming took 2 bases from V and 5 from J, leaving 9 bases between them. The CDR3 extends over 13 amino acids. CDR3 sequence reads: CASSPRGATEAFF. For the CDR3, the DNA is TGTGCCAGCTCACCAAGGGGGGCGACTGAAGCTTTCTTT. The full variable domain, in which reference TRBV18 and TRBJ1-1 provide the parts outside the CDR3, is NAGVMQNPRHLVRRRGQEARLRCSPMKGHSHVYWYRQLPEEGLKFMVYLQKENIIDESGMPKERFSAEFPKEGPSILRIQQVVRGDSAAYFCASSPRGATEAFFGQGTRLTVV.

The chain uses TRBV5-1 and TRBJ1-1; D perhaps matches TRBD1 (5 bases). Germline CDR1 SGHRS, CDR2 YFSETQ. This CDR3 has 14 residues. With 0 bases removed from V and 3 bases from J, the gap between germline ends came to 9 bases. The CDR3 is CASSLDGAYTEAFF. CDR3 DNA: TGCGCCAGCAGCTTGGACGGGGCGTACACTGAAGCTTTCTTT. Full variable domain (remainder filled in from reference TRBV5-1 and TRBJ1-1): KAGVTQTPRYLIKTRGQQVTLSCSPISGHRSVSWYQQTPGQGLQFLFEYFSETQRNKGNFPGRFSGRQFSNSRSEMNVSTLELGDSALYLCASSLDGAYTEAFFGQGTRLTVV.

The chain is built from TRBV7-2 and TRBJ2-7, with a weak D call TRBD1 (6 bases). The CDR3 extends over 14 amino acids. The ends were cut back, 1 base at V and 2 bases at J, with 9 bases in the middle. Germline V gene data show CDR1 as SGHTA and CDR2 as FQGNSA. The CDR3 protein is CASSLVDSTYEQYF. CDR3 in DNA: TGTGCCAGCAGCTTAGTGGACAGTACCTACGAGCAGTACTTC.

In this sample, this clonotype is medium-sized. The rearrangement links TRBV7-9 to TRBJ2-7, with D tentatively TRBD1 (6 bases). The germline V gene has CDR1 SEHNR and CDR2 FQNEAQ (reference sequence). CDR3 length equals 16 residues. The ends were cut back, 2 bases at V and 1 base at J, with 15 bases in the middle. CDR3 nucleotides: TGTGCCAGCAGCTTATTTACAGGGATTGGATCCTACGAGCAGTACTTC. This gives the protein CASSLFTGIGSYEQYF.

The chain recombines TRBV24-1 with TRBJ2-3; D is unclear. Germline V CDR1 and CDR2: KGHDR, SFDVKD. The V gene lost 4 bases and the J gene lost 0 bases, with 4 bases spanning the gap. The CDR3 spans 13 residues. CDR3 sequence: CATSDDSTDTQYF. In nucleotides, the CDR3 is TGTGCCACCAGTGACGACAGCACAGATACGCAGTATTTT.

The CDR3: CASSQVRGGSYYNEQFF. The CDR3 DNA follows: TGTGCCAGCAGCCAAGTCCGCGGGGGGAGCTATTACAATGAGCAGTTCTTC. The rearrangement uses TRBV3-1 and TRBJ2-1; TRBD2 matches 8 bases. The trim removed 1 base at V and 4 bases at J, leaving 9 bases unmatched. Germline values: CDR1 LGHDT, CDR2 YNNKEL (reference sequence). This CDR3 comprises 17 residues.

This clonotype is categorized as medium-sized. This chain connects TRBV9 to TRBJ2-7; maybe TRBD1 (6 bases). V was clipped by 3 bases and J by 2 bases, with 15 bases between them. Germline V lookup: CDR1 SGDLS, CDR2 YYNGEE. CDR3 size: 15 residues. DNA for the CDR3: TGTGCCAGCAGCGGTGGTCCCAGGGGTACCTACGAGCAGTACTTC. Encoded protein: CASSGGPRGTYEQYF.

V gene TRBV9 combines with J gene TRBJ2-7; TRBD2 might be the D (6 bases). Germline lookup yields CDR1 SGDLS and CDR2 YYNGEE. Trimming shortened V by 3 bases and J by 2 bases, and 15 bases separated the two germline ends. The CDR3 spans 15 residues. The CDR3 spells CASSARLGEAYEQYF. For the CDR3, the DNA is TGTGCCAGCAGCGCTCGCCTGGGGGAGGCCTACGAGCAGTACTTC.

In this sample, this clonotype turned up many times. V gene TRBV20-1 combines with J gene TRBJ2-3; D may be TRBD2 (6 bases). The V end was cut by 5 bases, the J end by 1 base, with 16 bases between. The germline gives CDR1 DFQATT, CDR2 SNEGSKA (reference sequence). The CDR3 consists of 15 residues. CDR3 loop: CSARDWGVGTDTQYF. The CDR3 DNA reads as TGCAGTGCTCGCGATTGGGGGGTTGGCACAGATACGCAGTATTTT.

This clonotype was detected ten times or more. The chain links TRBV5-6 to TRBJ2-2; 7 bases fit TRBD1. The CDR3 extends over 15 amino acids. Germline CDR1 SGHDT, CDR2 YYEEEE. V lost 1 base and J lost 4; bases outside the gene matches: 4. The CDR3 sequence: CASSLWAGGTGELFF. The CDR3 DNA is TGTGCCAGCAGCTTGTGGGCAGGGGGCACCGGGGAGCTGTTTTTT.

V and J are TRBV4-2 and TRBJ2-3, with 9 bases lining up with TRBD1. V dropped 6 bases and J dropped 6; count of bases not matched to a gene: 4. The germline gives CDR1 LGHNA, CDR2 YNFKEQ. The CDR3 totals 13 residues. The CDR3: CASRDRGSDTQYF. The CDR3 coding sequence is TGTGCCAGCAGGGACAGGGGCTCGGATACGCAGTATTTT.

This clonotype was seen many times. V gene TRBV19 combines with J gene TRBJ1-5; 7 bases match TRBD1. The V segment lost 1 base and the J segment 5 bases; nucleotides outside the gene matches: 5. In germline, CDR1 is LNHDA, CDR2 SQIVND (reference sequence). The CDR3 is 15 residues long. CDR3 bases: TGTGCCAGTAGTATAGTGGCAGGGGGGGATCAGCCCCAGCATTTT. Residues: CASSIVAGGDQPQHF.

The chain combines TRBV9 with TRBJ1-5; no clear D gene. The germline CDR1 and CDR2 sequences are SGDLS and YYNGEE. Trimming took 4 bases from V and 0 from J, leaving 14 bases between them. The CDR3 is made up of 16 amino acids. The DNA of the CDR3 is TGTGCCAGCAGCCCTCTCTGTGTAAATAGCAATCAGCCCCAGCATTTT. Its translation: CASSPLCVNSNQPQHF.

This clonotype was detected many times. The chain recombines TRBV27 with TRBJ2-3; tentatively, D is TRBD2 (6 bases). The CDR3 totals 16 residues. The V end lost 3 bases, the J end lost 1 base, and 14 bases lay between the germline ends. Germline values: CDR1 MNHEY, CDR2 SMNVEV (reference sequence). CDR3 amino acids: CASSFSRGGGTDTQYF. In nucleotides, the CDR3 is TGTGCCAGCAGTTTCTCAAGGGGCGGGGGCACAGATACGCAGTATTTT.

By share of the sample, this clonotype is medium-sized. Here the CDR3 DNA reads TGTGCCATCAAAGAGGGGGACAGGAACTACACCTTC. This codes for CAIKEGDRNYTF. This chain links TRBV10-3 with TRBJ1-2; 8 bases agree with TRBD1. This CDR3 is built from 12 residues. The trim removed 7 bases at V and 10 bases at J, leaving 8 bases unmatched. In germline, CDR1 is ENHRY, CDR2 SYGVKD.

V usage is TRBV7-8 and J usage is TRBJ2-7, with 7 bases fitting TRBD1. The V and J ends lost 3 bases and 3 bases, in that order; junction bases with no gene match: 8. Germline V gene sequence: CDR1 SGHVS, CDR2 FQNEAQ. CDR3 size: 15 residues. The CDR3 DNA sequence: TGTGCCAGCAGCTTCCTCGAGGGGGCTAACTACGAGCAGTACTTC. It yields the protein CASSFLEGANYEQYF. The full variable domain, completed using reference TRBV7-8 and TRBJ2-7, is GAGVSQSPRYKVAKRGQDVALRCDPISGHVSLFWYQQALGQGPEFLTYFQNEAQLDKSGLPSDRFFAERPEGSVSTLKIQRTQQEDSAVYLCASSFLEGANYEQYFGPGTRLTVT.

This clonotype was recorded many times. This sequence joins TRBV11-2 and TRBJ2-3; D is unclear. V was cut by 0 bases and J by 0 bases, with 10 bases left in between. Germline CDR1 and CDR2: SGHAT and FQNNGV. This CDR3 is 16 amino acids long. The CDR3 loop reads CASSLDLLRSTDTQYF. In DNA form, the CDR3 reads TGTGCCAGCAGCTTAGATCTCCTCCGCAGCACAGATACGCAGTATTTT.

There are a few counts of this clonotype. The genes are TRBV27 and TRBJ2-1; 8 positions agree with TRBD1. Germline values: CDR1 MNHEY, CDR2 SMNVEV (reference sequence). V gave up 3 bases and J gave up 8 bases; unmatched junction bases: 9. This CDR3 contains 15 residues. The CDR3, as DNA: TGTGCCAGCAGTTTTCGAACAGGGGGAGGCGATGAGCAGTTCTTC. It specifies CASSFRTGGGDEQFF.

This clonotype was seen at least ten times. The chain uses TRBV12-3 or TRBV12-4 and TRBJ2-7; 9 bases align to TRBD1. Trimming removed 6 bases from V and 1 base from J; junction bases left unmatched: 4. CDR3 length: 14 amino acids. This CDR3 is CASRGQGASYEQYF. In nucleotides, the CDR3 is TGTGCCAGCAGGGGACAGGGCGCGTCCTACGAGCAGTACTTC.

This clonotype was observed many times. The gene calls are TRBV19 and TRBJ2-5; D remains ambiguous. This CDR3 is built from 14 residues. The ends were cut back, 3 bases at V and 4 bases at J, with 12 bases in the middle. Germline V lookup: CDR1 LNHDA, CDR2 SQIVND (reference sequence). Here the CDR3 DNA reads TGTGCCAGTAGTATGGCGGAGAGTGGAGAGACCCAGTACTTC. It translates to CASSMAESGETQYF. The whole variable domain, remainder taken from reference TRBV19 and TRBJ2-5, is DGGITQSPKYLFRKEGQNVTLSCEQNLNHDAMYWYRQDPGQGLRLIYYSQIVNDFQKGDIAEGYSVSREKKESFPLTVTSAQKNPTAFYLCASSMAESGETQYFGPGTRLLVL.

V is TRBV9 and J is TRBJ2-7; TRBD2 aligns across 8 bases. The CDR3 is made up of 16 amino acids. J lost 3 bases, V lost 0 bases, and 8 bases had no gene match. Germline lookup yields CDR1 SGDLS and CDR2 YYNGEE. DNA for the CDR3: TGTGCCAGCAGCGTAGATTCCTCGGGGGGGCTCTACGAGCAGTACTTC. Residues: CASSVDSSGGLYEQYF.

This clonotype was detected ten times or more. CDR3 sequence (DNA): TGTGCCAGCAGCACTGGGGGAGTGGGAGGTGAGCAGTTCTTC. Its translation: CASSTGGVGGEQFF. The rearrangement uses TRBV6-1 and TRBJ2-1; tentatively, D is TRBD2 (6 bases). V was trimmed by 6 bases and J by 9 bases, leaving 18 bases between them. The CDR3 has 14 residues. CDR1 and CDR2 (germline): MNHNS, SASEGT.

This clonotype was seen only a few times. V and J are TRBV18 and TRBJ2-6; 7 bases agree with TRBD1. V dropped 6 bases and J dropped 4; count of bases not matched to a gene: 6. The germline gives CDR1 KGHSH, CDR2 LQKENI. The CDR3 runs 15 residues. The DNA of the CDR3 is TGTGCCAGCTCGCCCTCGGGACAGGGGGCCAACGTCCTGACTTTC. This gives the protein CASSPSGQGANVLTF.

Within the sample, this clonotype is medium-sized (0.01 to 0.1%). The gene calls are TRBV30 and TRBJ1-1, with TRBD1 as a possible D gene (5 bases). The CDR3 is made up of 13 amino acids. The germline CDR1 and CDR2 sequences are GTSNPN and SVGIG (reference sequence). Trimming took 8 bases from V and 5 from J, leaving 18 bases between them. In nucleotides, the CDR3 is TGTGCCGAGAGACGGGGGGTGGTGACTGAAGCTTTCTTT. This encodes CAERRGVVTEAFF.

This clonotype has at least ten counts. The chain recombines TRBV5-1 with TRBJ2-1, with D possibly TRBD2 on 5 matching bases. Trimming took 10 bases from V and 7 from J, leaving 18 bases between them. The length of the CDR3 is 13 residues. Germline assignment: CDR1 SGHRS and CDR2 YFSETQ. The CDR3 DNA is TGCGCCTCCAGGCAAAATACGGGAAATGAGCAGTTCTTC. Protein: CASRQNTGNEQFF.

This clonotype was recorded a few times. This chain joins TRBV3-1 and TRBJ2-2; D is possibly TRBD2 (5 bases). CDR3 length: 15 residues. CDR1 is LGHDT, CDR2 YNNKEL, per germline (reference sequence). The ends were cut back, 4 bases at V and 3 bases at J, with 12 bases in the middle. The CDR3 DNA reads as TGTGCCAGCAGCCCGAGGGAAAGGGACACCGGGGAGCTGTTTTTT. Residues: CASSPRERDTGELFF.

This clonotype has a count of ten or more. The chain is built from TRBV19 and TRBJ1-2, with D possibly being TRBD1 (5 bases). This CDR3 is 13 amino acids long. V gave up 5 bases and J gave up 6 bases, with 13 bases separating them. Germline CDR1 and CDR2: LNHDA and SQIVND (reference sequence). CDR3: CASSPGIRNGYTF. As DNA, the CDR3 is TGTGCCAGTAGTCCAGGGATCAGAAATGGCTACACCTTC.